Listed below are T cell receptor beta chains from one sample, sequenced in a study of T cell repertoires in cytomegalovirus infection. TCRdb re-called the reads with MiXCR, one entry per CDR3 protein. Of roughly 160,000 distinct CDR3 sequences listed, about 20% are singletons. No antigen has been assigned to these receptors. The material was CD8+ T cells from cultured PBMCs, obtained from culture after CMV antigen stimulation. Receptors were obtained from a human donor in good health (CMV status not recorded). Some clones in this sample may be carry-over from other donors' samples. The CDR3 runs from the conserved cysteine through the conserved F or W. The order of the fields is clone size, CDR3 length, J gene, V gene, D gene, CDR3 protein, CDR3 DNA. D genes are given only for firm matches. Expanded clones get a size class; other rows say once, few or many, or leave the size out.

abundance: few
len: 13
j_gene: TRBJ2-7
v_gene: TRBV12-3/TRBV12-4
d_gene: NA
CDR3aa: CASSLGSDYEQYF
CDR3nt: TGTGCCAGCAGTTTAGGGAGCGACTACGAGCAGTACTTC

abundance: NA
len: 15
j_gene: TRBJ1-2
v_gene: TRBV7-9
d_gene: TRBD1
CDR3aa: CASSSPGQEGNGYTF
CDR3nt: TGTGCCAGCAGCTCGCCGGGACAGGAGGGGAATGGCTACACCTTC

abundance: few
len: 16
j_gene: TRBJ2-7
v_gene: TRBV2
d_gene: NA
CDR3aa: CASTPSSDRLSYEQYF
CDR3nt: TGTGCCAGCACCCCCTCTTCGGACAGATTGTCCTACGAGCAGTACTTC

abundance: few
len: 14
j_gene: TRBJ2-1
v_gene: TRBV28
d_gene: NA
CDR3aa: CASSYAHSYNEQFF
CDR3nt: TGTGCCAGCAGTTACGCGCATTCCTACAATGAGCAGTTCTTC

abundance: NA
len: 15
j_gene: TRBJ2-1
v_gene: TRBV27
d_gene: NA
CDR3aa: CASSFPRGVYNEQFF
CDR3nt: TGTGCCAGCAGTTTCCCAAGGGGGGTCTACAATGAGCAGTTCTTC

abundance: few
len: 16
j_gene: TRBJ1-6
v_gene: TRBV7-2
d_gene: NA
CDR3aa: CASSPPLTEENSPLHF
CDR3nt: TGTGCCAGCAGCCCTCCCTTGACTGAAGAAAATTCACCCCTCCACTTT

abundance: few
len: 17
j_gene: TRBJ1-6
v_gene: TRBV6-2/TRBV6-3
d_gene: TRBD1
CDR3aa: CASRLGQGGSYNSPLHF
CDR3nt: TGTGCCAGCAGGCTCGGACAGGGGGGATCCTATAATTCACCCCTCCACTTT

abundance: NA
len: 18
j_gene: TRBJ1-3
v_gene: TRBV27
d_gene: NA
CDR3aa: CASSPRAAAGLSGNTIYF
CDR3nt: TGTGCCTCCTCCCCCCGGGCAGCCGCCGGCCTCTCTGGAAACACCATATATTTT

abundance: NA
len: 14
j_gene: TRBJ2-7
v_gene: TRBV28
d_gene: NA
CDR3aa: CASGLEGGSYEQYF
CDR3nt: TGTGCCAGCGGCCTAGAGGGCGGCTCCTACGAGCAGTACTTC

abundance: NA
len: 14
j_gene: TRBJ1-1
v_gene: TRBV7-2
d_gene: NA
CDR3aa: CASSFRRGNTEAFF
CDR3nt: TGTGCCAGCAGCTTCAGACGGGGGAACACTGAAGCTTTCTTT

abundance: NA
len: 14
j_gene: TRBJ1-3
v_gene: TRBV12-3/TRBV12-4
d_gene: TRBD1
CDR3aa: CASRTGTGPNTIYF
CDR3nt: TGTGCCAGCAGAACCGGGACAGGGCCAAACACCATATATTTT

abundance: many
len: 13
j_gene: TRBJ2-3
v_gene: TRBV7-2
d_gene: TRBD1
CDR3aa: CASSVQGSNTQYF
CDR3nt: TGTGCCAGCAGTGTACAGGGGTCTAATACGCAGTATTTT

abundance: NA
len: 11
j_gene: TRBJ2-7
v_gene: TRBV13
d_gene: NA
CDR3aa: CASSSDGEQYF
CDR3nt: TGTGCCAGCAGCTCCGACGGAGAGCAGTACTTC

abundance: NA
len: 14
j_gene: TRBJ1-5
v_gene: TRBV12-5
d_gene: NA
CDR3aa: CASGLAARDQPQHF
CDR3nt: TGTGCTAGTGGTTTGGCGGCTAGGGATCAGCCCCAGCATTTT

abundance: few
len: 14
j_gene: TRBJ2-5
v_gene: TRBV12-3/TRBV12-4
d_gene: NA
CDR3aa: CASSLGRGQETQYF
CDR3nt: TGTGCCAGCAGTTTAGGTCGGGGGCAAGAGACCCAGTACTTC

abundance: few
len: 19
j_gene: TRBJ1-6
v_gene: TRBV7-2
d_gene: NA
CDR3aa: CASSFGWRGPSSYNSPLHF
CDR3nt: TGTGCCAGCAGCTTCGGTTGGCGAGGCCCGAGCTCCTATAATTCACCCCTCCACTTT

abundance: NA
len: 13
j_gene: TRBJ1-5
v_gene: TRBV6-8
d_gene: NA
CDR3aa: CASSRAGLQPQHF
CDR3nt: TGTGCCAGCAGCCGGGCAGGGTTACAGCCCCAGCATTTT

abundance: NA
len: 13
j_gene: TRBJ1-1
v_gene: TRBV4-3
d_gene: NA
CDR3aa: CASSQVENTEAFF
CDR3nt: TGCGCCAGCAGCCAAGTGGAGAACACTGAAGCTTTCTTT

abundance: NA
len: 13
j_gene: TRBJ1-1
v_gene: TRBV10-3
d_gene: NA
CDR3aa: CAISVYVNTEAFF
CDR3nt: TGTGCCATCAGTGTATACGTGAACACTGAAGCTTTCTTT

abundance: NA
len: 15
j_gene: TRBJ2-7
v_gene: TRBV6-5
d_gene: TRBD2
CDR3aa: CASRSGGGGTYEQYF
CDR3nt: TGTGCCAGCAGAAGCGGGGGTGGAGGGACCTACGAGCAGTACTTC

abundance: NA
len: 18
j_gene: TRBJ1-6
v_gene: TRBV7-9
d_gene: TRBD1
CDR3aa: CASSSGGTGKNFNSPPHF
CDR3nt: TGTGCCAGCAGCTCGGGGGGGACAGGGAAGAATTTTAATTCACCCCCCCACTTT

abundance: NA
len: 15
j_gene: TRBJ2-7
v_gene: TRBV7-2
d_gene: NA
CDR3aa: CASSLAGGEAYEQYF
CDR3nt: TGTGCCAGCAGCTTAGCGGGGGGCGAAGCCTACGAGCAGTACTTC

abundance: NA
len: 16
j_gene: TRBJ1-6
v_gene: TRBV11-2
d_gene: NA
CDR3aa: CASSLVSGGDNSPLHF
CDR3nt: TGTGCCAGCAGCTTAGTTTCGGGGGGCGATAATTCACCCCTCCACTTT

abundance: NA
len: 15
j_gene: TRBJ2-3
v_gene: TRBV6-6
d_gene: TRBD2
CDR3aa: CASSYSTSGGDTQYF
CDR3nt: TGTGCCAGCAGTTACTCGACTAGCGGGGGGGATACGCAGTATTTT

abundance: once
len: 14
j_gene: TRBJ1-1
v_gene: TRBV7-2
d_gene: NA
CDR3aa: CASTFVTSNTEAFF
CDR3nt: TGTGCCAGCACATTCGTAACAAGCAACACTGAAGCTTTCTTT

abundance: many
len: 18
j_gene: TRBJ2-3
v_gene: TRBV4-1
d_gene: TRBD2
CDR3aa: CASSQDLQLAGRTDTQYF
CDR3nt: TGCGCCAGCAGCCAAGATCTCCAACTAGCGGGGCGCACAGATACGCAGTATTTT

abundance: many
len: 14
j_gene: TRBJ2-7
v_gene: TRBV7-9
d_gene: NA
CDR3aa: CASSPRDLFYEQYF
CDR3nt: TGTGCCAGCAGCCCCCGGGACTTATTCTACGAGCAGTACTTC

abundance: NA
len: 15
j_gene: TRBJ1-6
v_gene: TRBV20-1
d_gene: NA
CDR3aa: CSARVDSSYNSPLHF
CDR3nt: TGCAGTGCTAGAGTAGATAGCTCCTATAATTCACCCCTCCACTTT

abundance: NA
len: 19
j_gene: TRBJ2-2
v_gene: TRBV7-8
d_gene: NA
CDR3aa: CASSLSLQTPVGNTGELFF
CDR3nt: TGTGCCAGCAGCTTATCTTTACAGACCCCCGTTGGGAACACCGGGGAGCTGTTTTTT

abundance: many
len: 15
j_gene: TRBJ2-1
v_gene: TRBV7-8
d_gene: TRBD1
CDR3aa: CASSPPGQVGDEQFF
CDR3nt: TGTGCCAGCAGCCCGCCCGGACAGGTTGGGGATGAGCAGTTCTTC

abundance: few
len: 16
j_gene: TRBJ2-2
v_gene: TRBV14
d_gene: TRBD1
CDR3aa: CASSPRTGEIPGELFF
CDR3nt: TGTGCCAGCAGCCCTCGGACAGGGGAGATCCCCGGGGAGCTGTTTTTT

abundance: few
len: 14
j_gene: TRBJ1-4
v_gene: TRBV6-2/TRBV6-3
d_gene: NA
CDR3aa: CASSYPGPVEKLFF
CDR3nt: TGTGCCAGCAGTTACCCCGGGCCAGTGGAAAAACTGTTTTTT

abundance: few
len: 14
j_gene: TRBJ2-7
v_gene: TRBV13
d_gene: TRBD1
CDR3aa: CASSFRDRSYEQYF
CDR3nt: TGTGCCAGCAGCTTCCGGGACAGAAGCTACGAGCAGTACTTC

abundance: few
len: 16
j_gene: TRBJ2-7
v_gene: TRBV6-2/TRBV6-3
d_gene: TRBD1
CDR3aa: CASSYSQGVKAYEQYF
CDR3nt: TGTGCCAGCAGTTACTCACAGGGGGTAAAAGCCTACGAGCAGTACTTC

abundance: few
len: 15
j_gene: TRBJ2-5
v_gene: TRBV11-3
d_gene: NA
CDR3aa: CASSFSSGFQETQYF
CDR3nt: TGTGCCAGCAGCTTCTCCAGCGGGTTCCAAGAGACCCAGTACTTC

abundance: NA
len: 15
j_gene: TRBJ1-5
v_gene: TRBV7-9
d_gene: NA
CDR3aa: CASSLGRDSNQPQHF
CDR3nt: TGTGCCAGCAGCTTAGGAAGAGATAGCAATCAGCCCCAGCATTTT

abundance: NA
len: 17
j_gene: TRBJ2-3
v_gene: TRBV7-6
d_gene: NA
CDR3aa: CASSLDTGWASTDTQYF
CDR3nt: TGTGCCAGCAGCCTCGATACGGGGTGGGCTAGCACAGATACGCAGTATTTT

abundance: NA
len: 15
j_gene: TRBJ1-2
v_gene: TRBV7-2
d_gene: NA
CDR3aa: CASSPRGALNYGYTF
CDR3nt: TGTGCCAGCAGCCCCCGGGGAGCCTTGAACTATGGCTACACCTTC

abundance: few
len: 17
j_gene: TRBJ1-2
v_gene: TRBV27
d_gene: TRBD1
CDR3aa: CASSLSENRGPYYGYTF
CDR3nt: TGTGCCAGCAGTTTATCCGAAAACAGGGGTCCCTACTATGGCTACACCTTC

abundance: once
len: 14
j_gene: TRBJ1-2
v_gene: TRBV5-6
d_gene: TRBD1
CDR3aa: CASSLGTGTYGYTF
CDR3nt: TGTGCCAGCAGCTTGGGGACAGGGACCTATGGCTACACCTTC

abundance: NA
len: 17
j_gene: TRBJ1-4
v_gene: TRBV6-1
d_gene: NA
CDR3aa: CASSEVIGAPTNEKLFF
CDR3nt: TGTGCCAGCAGTGAAGTGATAGGGGCACCAACTAATGAAAAACTGTTTTTT

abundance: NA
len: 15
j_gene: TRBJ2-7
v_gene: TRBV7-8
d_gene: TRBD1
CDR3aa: CASSSDGQDPYEQYF
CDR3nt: TGTGCCAGCAGCTCAGACGGACAGGACCCCTACGAGCAGTACTTC

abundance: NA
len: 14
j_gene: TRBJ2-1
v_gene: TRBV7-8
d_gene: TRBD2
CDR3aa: CASSHSGDSNEQFF
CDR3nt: TGTGCCAGCAGCCATAGCGGGGATTCTAATGAGCAGTTCTTC

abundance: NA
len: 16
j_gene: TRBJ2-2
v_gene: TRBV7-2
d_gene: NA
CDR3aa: CASSLSDFIFVGELFF
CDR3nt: TGTGCCAGCAGCCTTAGCGACTTTATATTCGTCGGGGAGCTGTTTTTT